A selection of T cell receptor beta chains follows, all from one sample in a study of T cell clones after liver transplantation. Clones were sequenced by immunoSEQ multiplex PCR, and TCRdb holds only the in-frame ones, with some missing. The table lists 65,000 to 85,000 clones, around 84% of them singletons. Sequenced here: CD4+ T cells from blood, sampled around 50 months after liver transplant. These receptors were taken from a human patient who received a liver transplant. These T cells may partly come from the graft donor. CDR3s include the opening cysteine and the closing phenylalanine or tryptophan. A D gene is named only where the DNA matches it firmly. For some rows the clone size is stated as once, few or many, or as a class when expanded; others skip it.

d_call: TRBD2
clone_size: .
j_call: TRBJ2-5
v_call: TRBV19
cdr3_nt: TGTGCCAGTGGAGGTGGGGGGGTCCAAGAGACCCAGTACTTC
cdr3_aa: CASGGGGVQETQYF

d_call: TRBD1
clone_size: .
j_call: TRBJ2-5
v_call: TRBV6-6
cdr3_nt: TGTGCCAGCAGGGGGGGACAGGGGGGCCAAGAGACCCAGTACTTC
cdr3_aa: CASRGGQGGQETQYF

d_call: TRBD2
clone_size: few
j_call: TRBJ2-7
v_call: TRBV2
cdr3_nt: TGTGCCAGCAGCCTACTAGCGGGAGGGGAGCAGTACTTC
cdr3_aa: CASSLLAGGEQYF

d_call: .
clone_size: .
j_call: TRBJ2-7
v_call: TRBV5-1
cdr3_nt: TGCGCCAGCAGCGCTAGCGATGACTCCTACGAGCAGTACTTC
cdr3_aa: CASSASDDSYEQYF

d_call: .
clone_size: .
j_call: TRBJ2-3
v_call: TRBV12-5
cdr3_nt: TGTGCTAGTGGTCCAGACCGACCCTACACAGATACGCAGTATTTT
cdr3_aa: CASGPDRPYTDTQYF

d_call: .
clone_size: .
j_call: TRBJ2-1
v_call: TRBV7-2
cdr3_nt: TGTGCCAGCAGCCCTCTAAGTACTAGAAATGAGCAGTTCTTC
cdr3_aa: CASSPLSTRNEQFF

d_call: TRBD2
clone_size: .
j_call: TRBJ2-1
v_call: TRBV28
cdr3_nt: TGTGCCAGCAGACTTCCGGGACTAGCTAACAATGAGCAGTTCTTC
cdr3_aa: CASRLPGLANNEQFF

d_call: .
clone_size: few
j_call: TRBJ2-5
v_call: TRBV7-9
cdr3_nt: TGTGCCAGCAGCTTAAGGGGGGCGGGAGTGCGGGAGACCCAGTACTTC
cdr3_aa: CASSLRGAGVRETQYF

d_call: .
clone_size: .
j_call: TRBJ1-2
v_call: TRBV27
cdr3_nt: TGTGCCAGCAGTTTAAGGCGGGAAAATGGCTACACCTTC
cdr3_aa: CASSLRRENGYTF

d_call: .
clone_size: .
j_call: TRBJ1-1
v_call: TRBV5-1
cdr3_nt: TGCGCCAGCAGCTCGGCGCTGGCCGGGAACACTGAAGCTTTCTTT
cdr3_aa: CASSSALAGNTEAFF

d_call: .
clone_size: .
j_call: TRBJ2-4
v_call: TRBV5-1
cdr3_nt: TGCGCCAGCAGCAATGACATGTTGGCCAAAAACATTCAGTACTTC
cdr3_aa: CASSNDMLAKNIQYF

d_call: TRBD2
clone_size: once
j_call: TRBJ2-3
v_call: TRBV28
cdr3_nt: TGTGCCAGCAGTTCAGGGACTAGCGGGATAAACACAGATACGCAGTATTTT
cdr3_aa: CASSSGTSGINTDTQYF

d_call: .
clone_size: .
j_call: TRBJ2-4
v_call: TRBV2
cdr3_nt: TGTGCCAGCAGTGAAGCTGGGGGTAGCCCAGCCAAAAACATTCAGTACTTC
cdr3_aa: CASSEAGGSPAKNIQYF

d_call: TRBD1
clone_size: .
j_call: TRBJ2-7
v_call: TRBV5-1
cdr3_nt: TGCGCCAGCAGCTTGGGGGACAGCCGTACCTACGAGCAGTACTTC
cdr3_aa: CASSLGDSRTYEQYF

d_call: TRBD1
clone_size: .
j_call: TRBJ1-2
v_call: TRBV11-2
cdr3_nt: TGTGCCAGCAGCCGCATTGCTGGGGGCAGGGGGCGGGACTATGGCTACACCTTC
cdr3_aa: CASSRIAGGRGRDYGYTF

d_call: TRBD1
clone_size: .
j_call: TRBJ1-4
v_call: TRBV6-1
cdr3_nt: TGTGCCAGCAGTGCCGGGACAGGGGAGGTTGGCGAAAAACTGTTTTTT
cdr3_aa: CASSAGTGEVGEKLFF

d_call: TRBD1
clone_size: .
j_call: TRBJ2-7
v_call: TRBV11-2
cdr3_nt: TGTGCCAGCAGCTTGGCGGACAGGGGCGTGCGCGAGCAGTACTTC
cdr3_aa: CASSLADRGVREQYF

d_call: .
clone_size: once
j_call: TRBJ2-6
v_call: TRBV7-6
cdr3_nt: TGTGCCAGCAGCAATGAGGGCTCACAAAGTCGGGCCAACGTCCTGACTTTC
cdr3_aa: CASSNEGSQSRANVLTF

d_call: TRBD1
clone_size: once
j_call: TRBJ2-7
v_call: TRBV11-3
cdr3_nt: TGTGCCAGCAGCAAGGGACAGGGGGCCGACTACGAGCAGTACTTC
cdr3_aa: CASSKGQGADYEQYF

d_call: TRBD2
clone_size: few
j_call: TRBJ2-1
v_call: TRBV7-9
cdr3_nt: TGTGCCAGCAGCCCACTAGCGGGAGGTAGTGTGAGCTCCTACAATGAGCAGTTCTTC
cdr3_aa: CASSPLAGGSVSSYNEQFF

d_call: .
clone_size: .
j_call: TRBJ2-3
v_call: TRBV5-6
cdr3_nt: TGTGCCAGCAGCTTCAGTGTAGATACGCAGTATTTT
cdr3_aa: CASSFSVDTQYF

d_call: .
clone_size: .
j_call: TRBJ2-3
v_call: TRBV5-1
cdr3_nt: TGCGCCAGCAGCTTGCAGGTAGGAGATACGCAGTATTTT
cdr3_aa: CASSLQVGDTQYF